This T cell receptor (beta chain) is drawn from a study of blood T cell repertoires in COVID-19. For the study at large: Acute and convalescent COVID-19 samples came from the United States, Italy and Spain. Sources were T cells, B-cell-depleted T cells, or PBMCs; the material itself was cDNA or gDNA.

A single count supports this clone. The authors' processing: Researchers report that nucleated cell counts were estimated from reference gene primer amplification. Repertoires were generated with immunoSEQ multiplex PCR, while TCRdb's copy carries only in-frame clones and drops some. The DNA gave D and trimming, while V, J and clone size come from that table. The sample records fewer than 250,000 clones, over 75% being singletons. Sequencing was carried out using peripheral blood. The sequence came from a woman aged 50 to 60 with acute or convalescent COVID-19.

In DNA form, the CDR3 reads TGCAGCGTTGATAGCCGCACCCCGGGCTCCTACAATGAGCAGTTCTTC. It yields the protein CSVDSRTPGSYNEQFF. The gene calls are TRBV29-1 and TRBJ2-1; D not certain. With 3 bases removed from V and 0 bases from J, the gap between germline ends came to 15 bases. This CDR3 spans 16 amino acids. From germline, CDR1 is SQVTM and CDR2 ANQGSEA.